This T cell receptor beta chain was recovered during a study of shared clonotypes between healthy human individuals. Overall study results and limits: It was anticipated that sequencing depth would influence how many clonotypes donors shared. The generation probabilities recorded for non-shared clonotypes fell below those of clonotypes shared by all four donors. The study drew on few donors, limiting represented genetic and exposure-history diversity.

This CDR3 contains 20 residues. V shed 4 bases, J shed 6 bases, and the junction held 24 bases outside the gene matches. From germline, CDR1 is SNHLY and CDR2 FYNNEI. CD8 cells regarded as naive lacked CD45RO, were positively chosen for CCR7, and omitted terminally differentiated effector memory CD45RA+ cells. Sequencing was performed with immunoSEQ multiplex PCR; in TCRdb, only in-frame clones are kept and a portion is missing. The sample carries almost 700,000 clones, 92% recorded once. About this clone itself: Its antigen is unidentified.

The sequence was obtained from a man younger than 45 in good health. V usage is TRBV2 and J usage is TRBJ2-5; 9 nucleotides align to TRBD1. Sample: naive CD8+ T cells sorted from blood. The CDR3 DNA is TGTGCCAGCAGTGTAACAGGACAGGGGTCGGAATTAGGGAGCGCGCAGACCCAGTACTTC. This sequence encodes CASSVTGQGSELGSAQTQYF.